The rows below give T cell receptor beta chains drawn from one sample of a study of blood T cell repertoires in COVID-19. Profiled with immunoSEQ multiplex PCR; TCRdb holds only in-frame clones, not every one. Of 300,000 to 400,000 clones in the sample, about 89% were seen once. The sequenced material came from peripheral blood. These receptors were taken from a woman in her forties or fifties who had recovered from COVID-19. Both conserved end residues are part of each CDR3. A D gene is named only where the DNA matches it firmly. Some rows mark clone size as missing; the rest say once, few, many or name a class of expanded clone.

v_gene: TRBV27; d_gene: NA; j_gene: TRBJ2-7; len: 13; abundance: NA; CDR3aa: CASSLLLNYEQYF; CDR3nt: TGTGCCAGCAGTTTATTATTAAACTACGAGCAGTACTTC
v_gene: TRBV6-5; d_gene: TRBD1; j_gene: TRBJ2-1; len: 14; abundance: NA; CDR3aa: CASTYRGPSNEQFF; CDR3nt: TGTGCCAGCACCTACAGGGGGCCGAGCAATGAGCAGTTCTTC
v_gene: TRBV6-6; d_gene: TRBD2; j_gene: TRBJ2-1; len: 14; abundance: NA; CDR3aa: CASSYPSGDNEQFF; CDR3nt: TGTGCCAGCAGTTACCCTAGCGGGGACAATGAGCAGTTCTTC
v_gene: TRBV28; d_gene: NA; j_gene: TRBJ2-2; len: 14; abundance: NA; CDR3aa: CASSSTRDTGELFF; CDR3nt: TGTGCCAGCAGTTCCACGCGGGACACCGGGGAGCTGTTTTTT
v_gene: TRBV11-2; d_gene: TRBD2; j_gene: TRBJ2-4; len: 19; abundance: NA; CDR3aa: CASSSSSGVLSLVQNIQYF; CDR3nt: TGTGCCAGCAGCTCATCTAGCGGCGTTCTGTCATTGGTCCAAAACATTCAGTACTTC
v_gene: TRBV19; d_gene: NA; j_gene: TRBJ1-2; len: 15; abundance: NA; CDR3aa: CASSTTDRKGYGYTF; CDR3nt: TGTGCCAGTAGTACCACAGACAGGAAGGGGTATGGCTACACCTTC
v_gene: TRBV5-1; d_gene: TRBD1; j_gene: TRBJ2-7; len: 14; abundance: NA; CDR3aa: CASSPRTGRYEQYF; CDR3nt: TGCGCCAGCAGCCCTCGGACAGGGCGGTACGAGCAGTACTTC
v_gene: TRBV5-6; d_gene: NA; j_gene: TRBJ1-4; len: 14; abundance: NA; CDR3aa: CASSLRGGDEKLFF; CDR3nt: TGTGCCAGCAGCTTGAGGGGGGGCGATGAAAAACTGTTTTTT
v_gene: TRBV3-1/TRBV3-2; d_gene: NA; j_gene: TRBJ2-6; len: 16; abundance: NA; CDR3aa: CASSQFQGSGANVLTF; CDR3nt: TGTGCCAGCAGCCAATTCCAGGGTTCCGGGGCCAACGTCCTGACTTTC
v_gene: TRBV10-3; d_gene: NA; j_gene: TRBJ1-6; len: 14; abundance: NA; CDR3aa: CAISRDSTNSPLHF; CDR3nt: TGTGCCATCAGTCGAGACTCAACCAATTCACCCCTCCACTTT
v_gene: TRBV6-6; d_gene: NA; j_gene: TRBJ1-6; len: 15; abundance: NA; CDR3aa: CASSYHRDPNSPLHF; CDR3nt: TGTGCCAGCAGTTACCACAGGGACCCGAATTCACCCCTCCACTTT
v_gene: TRBV13; d_gene: NA; j_gene: TRBJ1-2; len: 14; abundance: NA; CDR3aa: CASSSDRYSYGYTF; CDR3nt: TGTGCCAGCAGCTCAGACAGGTACTCCTATGGCTACACCTTC
v_gene: TRBV27; d_gene: TRBD1; j_gene: TRBJ2-7; len: 14; abundance: NA; CDR3aa: CASSFGTGAYEQYF; CDR3nt: TGTGCCAGCAGTTTTGGGACAGGGGCGTACGAGCAGTACTTC
v_gene: TRBV7-2; d_gene: TRBD1; j_gene: TRBJ1-4; len: 15; abundance: once; CDR3aa: CASSLRTGQNEKLFF; CDR3nt: TGTGCCAGCAGCTTAAGGACGGGACAGAATGAAAAACTGTTTTTT
v_gene: TRBV6-2/TRBV6-3; d_gene: NA; j_gene: TRBJ1-1; len: 13; abundance: NA; CDR3aa: CASSYTVYTEAFF; CDR3nt: TGTGCCAGCAGTTATACAGTCTACACTGAAGCTTTCTTT
v_gene: TRBV5-1; d_gene: TRBD2; j_gene: TRBJ2-5; len: 17; abundance: NA; CDR3aa: CASSLEPSGMIKETQYF; CDR3nt: TGCGCCAGCAGCTTGGAACCTAGCGGGATGATTAAAGAGACCCAGTACTTC